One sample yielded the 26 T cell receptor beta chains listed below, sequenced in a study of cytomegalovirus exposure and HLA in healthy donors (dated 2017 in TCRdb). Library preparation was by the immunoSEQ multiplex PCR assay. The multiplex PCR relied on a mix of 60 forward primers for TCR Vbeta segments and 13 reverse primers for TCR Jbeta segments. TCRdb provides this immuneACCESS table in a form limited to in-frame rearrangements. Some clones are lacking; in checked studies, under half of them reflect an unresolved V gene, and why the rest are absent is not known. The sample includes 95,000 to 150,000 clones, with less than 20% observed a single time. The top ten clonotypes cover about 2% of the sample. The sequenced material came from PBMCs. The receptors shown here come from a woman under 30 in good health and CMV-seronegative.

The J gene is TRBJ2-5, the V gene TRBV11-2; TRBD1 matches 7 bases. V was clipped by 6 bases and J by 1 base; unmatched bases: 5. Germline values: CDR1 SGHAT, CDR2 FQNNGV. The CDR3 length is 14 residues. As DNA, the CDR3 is TGTGCCAGCAGAAGAGGGGGCGGCCAAGAGACCCAGTACTTC. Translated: CASRRGGGQETQYF.

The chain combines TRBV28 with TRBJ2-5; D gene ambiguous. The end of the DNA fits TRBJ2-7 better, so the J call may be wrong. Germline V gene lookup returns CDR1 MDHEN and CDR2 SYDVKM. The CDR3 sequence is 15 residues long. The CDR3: CASSSQWAPFYEQYF. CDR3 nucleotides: TGTGCCAGCAGTTCCCAGTGGGCCCCATTCTACGAGCAGTACTTC.

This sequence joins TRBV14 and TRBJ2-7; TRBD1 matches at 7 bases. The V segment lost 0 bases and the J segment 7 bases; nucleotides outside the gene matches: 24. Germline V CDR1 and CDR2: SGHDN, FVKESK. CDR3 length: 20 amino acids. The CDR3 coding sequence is TGTGCCAGCAGCCAAGACCTTCTACTCAAAGACAGGGACCTTTCTGGTGAGCAGTACTTC. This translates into CASSQDLLLKDRDLSGEQYF.

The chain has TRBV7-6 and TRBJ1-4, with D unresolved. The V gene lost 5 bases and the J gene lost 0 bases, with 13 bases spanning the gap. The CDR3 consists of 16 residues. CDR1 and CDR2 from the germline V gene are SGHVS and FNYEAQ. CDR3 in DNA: TGTGCCAGCAGCGGGAGGAACGGAGCAACTAATGAAAAACTGTTTTTT. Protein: CASSGRNGATNEKLFF.

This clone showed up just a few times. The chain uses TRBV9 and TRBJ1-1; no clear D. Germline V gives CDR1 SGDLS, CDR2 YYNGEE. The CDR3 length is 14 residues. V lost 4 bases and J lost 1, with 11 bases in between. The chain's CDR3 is CASSPDRGNTEAFF. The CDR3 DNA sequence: TGTGCCAGCAGCCCAGACCGGGGGAACACTGAAGCTTTCTTT. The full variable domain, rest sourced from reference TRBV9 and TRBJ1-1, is DSGVTQTPKHLITATGQRVTLRCSPRSGDLSVYWYQQSLDQGLQFLIQYYNGEERAKGNILERFSAQQFPDLHSELNLSSLELGDSALYFCASSPDRGNTEAFFGQGTRLTVV.

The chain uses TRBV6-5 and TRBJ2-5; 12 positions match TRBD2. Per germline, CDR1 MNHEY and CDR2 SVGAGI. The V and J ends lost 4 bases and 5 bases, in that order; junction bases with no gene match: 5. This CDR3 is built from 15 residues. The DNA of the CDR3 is TGTGCCAGCAGTTCCCGCACTAGCGGGAGGGAGACCCAGTACTTC. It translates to CASSSRTSGRETQYF.

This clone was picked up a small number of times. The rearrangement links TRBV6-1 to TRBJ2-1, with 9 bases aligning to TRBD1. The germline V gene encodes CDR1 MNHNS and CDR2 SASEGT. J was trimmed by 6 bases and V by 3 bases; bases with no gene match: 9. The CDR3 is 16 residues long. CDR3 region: CASSERDRVIGNEQFF. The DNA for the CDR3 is TGTGCCAGCAGTGAGAGGGACAGGGTAATAGGCAATGAGCAGTTCTTC.

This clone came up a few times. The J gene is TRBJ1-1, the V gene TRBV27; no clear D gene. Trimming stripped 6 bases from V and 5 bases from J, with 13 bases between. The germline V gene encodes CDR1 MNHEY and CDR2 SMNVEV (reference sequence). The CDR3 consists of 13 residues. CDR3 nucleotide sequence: TGTGCCAGCAGCTTAGCCCGAACAACTGAAGCTTTCTTT. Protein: CASSLARTTEAFF.

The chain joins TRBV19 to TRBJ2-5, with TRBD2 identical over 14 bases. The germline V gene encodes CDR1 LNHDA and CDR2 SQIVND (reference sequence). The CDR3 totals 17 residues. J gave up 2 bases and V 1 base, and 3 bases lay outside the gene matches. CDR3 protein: CASSIGGTSGSQETQYF. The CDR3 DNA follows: TGTGCCAGTAGTATAGGGGGGACTAGCGGGAGTCAAGAGACCCAGTACTTC. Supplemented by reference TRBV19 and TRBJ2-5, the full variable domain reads DGGITQSPKYLFRKEGQNVTLSCEQNLNHDAMYWYRQDPGQGLRLIYYSQIVNDFQKGDIAEGYSVSREKKESFPLTVTSAQKNPTAFYLCASSIGGTSGSQETQYFGPGTRLLVL.

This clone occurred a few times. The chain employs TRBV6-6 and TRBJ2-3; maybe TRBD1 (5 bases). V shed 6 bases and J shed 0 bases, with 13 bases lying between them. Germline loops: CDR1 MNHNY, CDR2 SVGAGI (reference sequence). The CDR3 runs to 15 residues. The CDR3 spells CASSPIGVSTDTQYF. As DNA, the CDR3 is TGTGCCAGCAGCCCTATAGGGGTAAGCACAGATACGCAGTATTTT.

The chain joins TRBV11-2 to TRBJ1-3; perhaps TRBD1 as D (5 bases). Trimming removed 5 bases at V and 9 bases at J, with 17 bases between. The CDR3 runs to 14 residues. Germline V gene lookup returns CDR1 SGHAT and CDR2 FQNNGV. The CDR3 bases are TGTGCCAGCAGCCCGACAGCCAGGTTGGGCACCATATATTTT. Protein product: CASSPTARLGTIYF.

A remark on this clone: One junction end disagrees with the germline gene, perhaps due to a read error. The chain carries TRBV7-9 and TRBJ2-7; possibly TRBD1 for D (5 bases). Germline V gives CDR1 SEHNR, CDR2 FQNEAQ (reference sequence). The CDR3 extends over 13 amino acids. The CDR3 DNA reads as TGTGCCAGCAGCGAGAGATCAGGGTACGGGCAGTACTTC. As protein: CASSERSGYGQYF.

The DNA of the CDR3 is TGTGCCTGGAGCGCTACAGGGATCGAGCAGTACTTC. Its protein is CAWSATGIEQYF. The J gene is TRBJ2-7, the V gene TRBV30, with D perhaps matching TRBD1 (6 bases). V gave up 3 bases and J gave up 6 bases, with 12 bases separating them. CDR3 length: 12 amino acids. CDR1 GTSNPN and CDR2 SVGIG come from the germline V gene (reference sequence). The variable domain in full, with the rest retrieved from reference TRBV30 and TRBJ2-7, is SQTIHQWPATLVQPVGSPLSLECTVEGTSNPNLYWYRQAAGRGLQLLFYSVGIGQISSEVPQNLSASRPQDRQFILSSKKLLLSDSGFYLCAWSATGIEQYFGPGTRLTVT.

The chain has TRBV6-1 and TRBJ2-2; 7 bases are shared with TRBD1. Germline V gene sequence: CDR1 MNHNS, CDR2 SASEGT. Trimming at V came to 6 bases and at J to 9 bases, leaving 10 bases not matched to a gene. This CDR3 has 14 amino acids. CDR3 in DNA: TGTGCCAGCAGCGCCGGACAGGCTCGGAGGGAGCTGTTTTTT. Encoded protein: CASSAGQARRELFF.

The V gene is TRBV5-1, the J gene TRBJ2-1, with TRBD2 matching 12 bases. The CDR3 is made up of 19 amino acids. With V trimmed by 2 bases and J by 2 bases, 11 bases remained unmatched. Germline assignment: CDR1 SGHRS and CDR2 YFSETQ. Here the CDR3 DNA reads TGCGCCAGCAGCTTCGGGACTAGCGGGTCCTGGGAACCCTACAATGAGCAGTTCTTC. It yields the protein CASSFGTSGSWEPYNEQFF.

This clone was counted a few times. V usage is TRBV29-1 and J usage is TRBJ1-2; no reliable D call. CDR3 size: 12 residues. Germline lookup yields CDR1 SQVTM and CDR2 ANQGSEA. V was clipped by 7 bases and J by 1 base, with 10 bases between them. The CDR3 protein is CSAQTVNYGYTF. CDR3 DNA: TGCAGCGCACAAACAGTTAACTATGGCTACACCTTC.

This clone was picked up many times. CDR3 amino acids: CAISELPGLAGGPPDTQYF. In nucleotides, the CDR3 is TGTGCCATCAGTGAGTTGCCGGGACTAGCGGGAGGGCCCCCAGATACGCAGTATTTT. The rearrangement uses TRBV10-3 and TRBJ2-3; 16 bases are a match to TRBD2. This CDR3 is 19 amino acids long. V dropped 1 base and J dropped 4; count of bases not matched to a gene: 8. Germline CDR1 is ENHRY and CDR2 is SYGVKD.

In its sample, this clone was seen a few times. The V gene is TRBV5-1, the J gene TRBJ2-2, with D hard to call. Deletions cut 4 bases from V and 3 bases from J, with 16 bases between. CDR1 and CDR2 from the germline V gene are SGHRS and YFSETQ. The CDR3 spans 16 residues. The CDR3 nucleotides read TGCGCCAGCAGCCCCCGTGTAGCAGAAGACACCGGGGAGCTGTTTTTT. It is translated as CASSPRVAEDTGELFF. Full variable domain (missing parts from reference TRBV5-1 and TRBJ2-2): KAGVTQTPRYLIKTRGQQVTLSCSPISGHRSVSWYQQTPGQGLQFLFEYFSETQRNKGNFPGRFSGRQFSNSRSEMNVSTLELGDSALYLCASSPRVAEDTGELFFGEGSRLTVL.

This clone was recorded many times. The CDR3 region is CAWSGVIGEGYGYTF. CDR3 coding DNA: TGTGCCTGGAGTGGCGTTATAGGGGAGGGCTATGGCTACACCTTC. This chain connects TRBV30 to TRBJ1-2, with TRBD1 as a possible D gene (5 bases). Germline V gene data show CDR1 as GTSNPN and CDR2 as SVGIG (reference sequence). Trimming removed 1 base from V and 4 bases from J, with 16 bases in between. The CDR3 extends over 15 amino acids.

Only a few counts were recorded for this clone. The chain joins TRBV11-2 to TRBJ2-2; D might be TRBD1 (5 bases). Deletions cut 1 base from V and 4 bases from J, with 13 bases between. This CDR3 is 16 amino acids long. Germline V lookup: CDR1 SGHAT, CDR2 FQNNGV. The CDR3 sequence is CASSLVGASSTGELFF. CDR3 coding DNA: TGTGCCAGCAGCTTAGTAGGGGCATCTAGCACCGGGGAGCTGTTTTTT.

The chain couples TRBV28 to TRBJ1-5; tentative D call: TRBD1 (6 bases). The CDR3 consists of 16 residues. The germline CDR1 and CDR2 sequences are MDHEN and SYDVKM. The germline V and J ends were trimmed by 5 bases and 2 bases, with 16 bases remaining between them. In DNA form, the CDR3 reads TGTGCCAGCAGTACAAACCTCAGGGGCCGCAATCAGCCCCAGCATTTT. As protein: CASSTNLRGRNQPQHF.

The DNA of the CDR3 is TGTGCCAGCAGCATCGGGACAGGGTACGAGCAGTACTTC. Amino acids: CASSIGTGYEQYF. The chain has TRBV7-8 and TRBJ2-7; TRBD1 matches at 9 bases. V was pared by 5 bases and J by 4 bases, with 3 bases of the junction left unmatched. The germline V gene encodes CDR1 SGHVS and CDR2 FQNEAQ. The CDR3 runs 13 residues.

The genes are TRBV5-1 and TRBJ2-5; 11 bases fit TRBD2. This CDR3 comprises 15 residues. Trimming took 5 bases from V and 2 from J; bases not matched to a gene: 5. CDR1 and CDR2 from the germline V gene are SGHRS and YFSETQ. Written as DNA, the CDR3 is TGCGCCAGCAGTAAGGGACTAGCGGATCAAGAGACCCAGTACTTC. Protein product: CASSKGLADQETQYF.

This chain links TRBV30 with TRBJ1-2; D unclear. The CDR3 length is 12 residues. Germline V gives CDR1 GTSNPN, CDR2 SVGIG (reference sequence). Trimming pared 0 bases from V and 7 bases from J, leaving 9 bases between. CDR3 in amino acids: CAWSVNLSGYTF. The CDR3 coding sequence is TGTGCCTGGAGTGTAAATCTTAGTGGCTACACCTTC.

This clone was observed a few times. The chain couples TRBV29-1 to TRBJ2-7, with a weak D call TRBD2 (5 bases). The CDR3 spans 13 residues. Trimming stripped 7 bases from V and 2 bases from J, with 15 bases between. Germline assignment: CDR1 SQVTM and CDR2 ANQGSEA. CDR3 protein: CSAGTRRTYEQYF. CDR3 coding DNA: TGCAGCGCCGGCACAAGGAGGACCTACGAGCAGTACTTC.

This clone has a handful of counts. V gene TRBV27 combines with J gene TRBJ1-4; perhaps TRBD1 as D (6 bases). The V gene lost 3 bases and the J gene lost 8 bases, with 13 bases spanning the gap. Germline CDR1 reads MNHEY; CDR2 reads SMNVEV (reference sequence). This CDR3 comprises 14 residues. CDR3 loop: CASSLGQGREKLFF. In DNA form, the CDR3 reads TGTGCCAGCAGTTTGGGGCAGGGGCGGGAAAAACTGTTTTTT.